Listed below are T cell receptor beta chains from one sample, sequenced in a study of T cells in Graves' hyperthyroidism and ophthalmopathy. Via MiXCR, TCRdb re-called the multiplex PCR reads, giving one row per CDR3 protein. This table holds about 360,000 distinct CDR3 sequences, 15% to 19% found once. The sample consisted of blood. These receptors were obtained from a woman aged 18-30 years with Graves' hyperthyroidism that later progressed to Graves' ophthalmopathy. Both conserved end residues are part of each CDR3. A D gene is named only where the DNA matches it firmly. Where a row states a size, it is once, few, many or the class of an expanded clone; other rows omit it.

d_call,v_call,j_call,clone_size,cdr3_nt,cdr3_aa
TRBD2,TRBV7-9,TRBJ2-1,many,TGTGCCAGCAGCTCGGCCGGGACTAGCCCTACGGATGAGCAGTTCTTC,CASSSAGTSPTDEQFF
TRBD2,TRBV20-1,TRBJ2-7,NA,TGCAGTGCTAGACCCCGACCGGGACTAGCGGGAGGGCCAATCCCCTACGAGCAGTACTTC,CSARPRPGLAGGPIPYEQYF
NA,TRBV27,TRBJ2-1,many,TGTGCCAGCGCACACCTGGACTTTTCCCCTGAATACAATGAGCAGTTCTTC,CASAHLDFSPEYNEQFF
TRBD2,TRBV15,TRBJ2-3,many,TGTGCCACCAGCAGAGATTCCGGGACTAACACAGATACGCAGTATTTT,CATSRDSGTNTDTQYF
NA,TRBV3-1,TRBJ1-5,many,TGTGCCAGCAGCCAAGGAGACAAGCACCGGCATTTT,CASSQGDKHRHF
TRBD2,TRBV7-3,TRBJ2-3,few,TGTGCCAGCAGCTTAGGAGCGGGGACCCCAGATACGCAGTATTTT,CASSLGAGTPDTQYF
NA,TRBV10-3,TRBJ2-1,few,TGTGCCATCAGCCCCGGGACGGATAACAATGAGCAGTTCTTC,CAISPGTDNNEQFF
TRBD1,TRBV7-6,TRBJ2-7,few,TGTGCCAGCAGCTTAGCGGTAGGCCGGGACAGGGCGTACGAGCAGTACTTC,CASSLAVGRDRAYEQYF
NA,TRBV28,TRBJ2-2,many,TGTGCCAGCAGTTTTGACAGAGCAACCGGGGAGCTGTTTTTT,CASSFDRATGELFF
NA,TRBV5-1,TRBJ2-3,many,TGCGCCAGCAGTCAGGCCACAGATACGCAGTATTTT,CASSQATDTQYF
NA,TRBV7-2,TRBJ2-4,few,TGTGCCAGCAGTCGCCCTGGGAGTGCCAAAAACATTCAGTACTTC,CASSRPGSAKNIQYF
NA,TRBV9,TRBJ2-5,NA,TGTGCCAGCAGCGTAGACGGGTCGGAGACCCAGTACTTC,CASSVDGSETQYF
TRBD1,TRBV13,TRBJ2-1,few,TGTGCCAGCAGCGCAACCTCGGACAGGATCAATGAGCAGTTCTTC,CASSATSDRINEQFF
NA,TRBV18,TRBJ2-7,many,TGTGCCAGCTCACAGGGGCGCGACGAGCAGTACTTC,CASSQGRDEQYF
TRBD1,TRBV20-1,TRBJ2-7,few,TGCAGTGCGCCTACAGGGGATGTGCAGTACTTC,CSAPTGDVQYF
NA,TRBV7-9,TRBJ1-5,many,TGTGCCAGCAGCTTAGCGGCAGGGGATGGTCAGCCCCAGCATTTT,CASSLAAGDGQPQHF
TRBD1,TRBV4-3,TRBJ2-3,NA,TGCGCCAGCAGCCAAAACTCCAGGGGGTCCACAGATACGCAGTATTTT,CASSQNSRGSTDTQYF
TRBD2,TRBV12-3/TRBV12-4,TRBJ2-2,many,TGTGCCAGCAGGGGAGCGGGAGTCGTGGGTACCGGGGAGCTGTTTTTT,CASRGAGVVGTGELFF
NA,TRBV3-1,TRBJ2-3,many,TGTGCCAGCAGCCAAGTTGATGCTACGCAGTATTTT,CASSQVDATQYF
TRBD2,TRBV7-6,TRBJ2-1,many,TGTGCCAGCAGCTCGACGACTAGCGGGGCATACAATGAGCAGTTCTTC,CASSSTTSGAYNEQFF
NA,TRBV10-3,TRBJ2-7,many,TGTGCCATCAGTGGTACCGGGATCTACGAGCAGTACTTC,CAISGTGIYEQYF
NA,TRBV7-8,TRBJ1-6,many,TGTGCCAGCAGCTTAGATCCCCGGACAGTTCATTCACCCCTCCACTTT,CASSLDPRTVHSPLHF
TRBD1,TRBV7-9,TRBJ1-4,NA,TGTGCCAGCAGCTTGTCCGGGACAGGGTGGGAAAAACTGTTTTTT,CASSLSGTGWEKLFF
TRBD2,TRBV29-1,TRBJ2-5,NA,TGCAGCGGTAGACTAGCGGGGCAAGAGACCCAGTACTTC,CSGRLAGQETQYF
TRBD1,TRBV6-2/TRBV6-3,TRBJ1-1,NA,TGTGCCAGCAGTCCCTTTACAGGGGAGAACACTGAAGCTTTCTTT,CASSPFTGENTEAFF
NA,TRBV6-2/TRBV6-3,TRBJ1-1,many,TGTGCCAGCAGTAAACGGGACACCATGAACACTGAAGCTTTCTTT,CASSKRDTMNTEAFF
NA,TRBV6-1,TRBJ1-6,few,TGTGCCAGCGGATTCCGGGCCCTGTATAATTCACCCCTCCACTTT,CASGFRALYNSPLHF
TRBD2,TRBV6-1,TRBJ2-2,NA,TGTGCCAGCAGATCTCCGGGACTAGCGACAGGCGGGGAGCTGTTTTTT,CASRSPGLATGGELFF
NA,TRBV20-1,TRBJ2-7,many,TGCAGTGCTAGAGATTGGGCCGGGACATACGAGCAGTACTTC,CSARDWAGTYEQYF
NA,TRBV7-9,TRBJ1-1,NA,TGTGCCAGCAGCCTAAGACAAGGCGGCTCTGAAGCTTTCTTT,CASSLRQGGSEAFF
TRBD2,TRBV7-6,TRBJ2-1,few,TGTGCCAGCAGCCCCGCGAGCGGGACCGATGAGCAGTTCTTC,CASSPASGTDEQFF
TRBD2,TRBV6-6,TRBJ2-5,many,TGTGCCAGCAGTTACGGACTAGCGGGAAGTCTAGAGACCCAGTACTTC,CASSYGLAGSLETQYF
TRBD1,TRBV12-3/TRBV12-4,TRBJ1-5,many,TGTGCCAGCGGTCGGACAGGCGGACAGCCCCAGCATTTT,CASGRTGGQPQHF